The T cell receptor beta chain described here comes from a study of T cell clonality in common variable immunodeficiency. Study-level findings and limits: Reportedly, TCR beta sequences from common variable immunodeficiency showed fewer deletions and N-nucleotide insertions.

This CDR3 region has 12 residues. V lost 4 bases and J lost 9; bases outside the gene matches: 0. This clone has at least ten counts. The antigen is unknown. Read coverage stops 3 residues before the CDR3 terminus; the germline J gene supplies the remainder. TCRdb keeps only in-frame clones here, not all; method: immunoSEQ multiplex PCR. The sample includes roughly 60,000 clones, none of them occurring once. Input material: peripheral blood mononuclear cells. The chain uses TRBV12-3 or TRBV12-4 and TRBJ2-1; 10 bases agree with TRBD1. The sequence derives from a person aged 18 to 69 in good health. The CDR3 sequence is CASSWTGGEQFF. The covered CDR3 bases are TGTGCCAGCAGTTGGACAGGGGGTGAG.